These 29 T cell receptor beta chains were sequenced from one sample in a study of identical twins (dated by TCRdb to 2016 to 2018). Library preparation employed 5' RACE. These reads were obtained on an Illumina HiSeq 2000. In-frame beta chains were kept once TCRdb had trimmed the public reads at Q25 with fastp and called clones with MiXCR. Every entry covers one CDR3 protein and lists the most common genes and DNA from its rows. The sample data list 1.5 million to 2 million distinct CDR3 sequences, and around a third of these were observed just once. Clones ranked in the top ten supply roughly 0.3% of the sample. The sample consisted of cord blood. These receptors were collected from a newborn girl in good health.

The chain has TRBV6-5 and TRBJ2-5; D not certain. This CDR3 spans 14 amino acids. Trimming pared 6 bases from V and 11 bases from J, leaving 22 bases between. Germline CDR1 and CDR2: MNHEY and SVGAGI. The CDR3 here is CASSRRAPRDEQYF. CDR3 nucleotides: TGTGCCAGCAGCCGTAGAGCCCCGCGTGATGAGCAGTACTTC.

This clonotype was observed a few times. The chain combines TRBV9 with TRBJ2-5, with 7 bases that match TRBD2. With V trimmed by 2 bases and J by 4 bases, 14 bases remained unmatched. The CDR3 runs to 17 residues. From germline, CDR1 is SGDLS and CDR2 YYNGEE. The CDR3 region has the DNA TGTGCCAGCAGCGTCGGGACGGCTTTAGGCGGGGGAGAGACCCAGTACTTC. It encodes CASSVGTALGGGETQYF.

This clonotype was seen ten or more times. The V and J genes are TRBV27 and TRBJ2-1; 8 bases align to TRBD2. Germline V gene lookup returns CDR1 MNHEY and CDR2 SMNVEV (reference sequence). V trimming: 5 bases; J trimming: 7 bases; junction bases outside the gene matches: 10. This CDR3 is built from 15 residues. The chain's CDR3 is CASSMVSGGRNEQFF. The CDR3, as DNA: TGTGCCAGCAGTATGGTCAGCGGGGGAAGGAATGAGCAGTTCTTC.

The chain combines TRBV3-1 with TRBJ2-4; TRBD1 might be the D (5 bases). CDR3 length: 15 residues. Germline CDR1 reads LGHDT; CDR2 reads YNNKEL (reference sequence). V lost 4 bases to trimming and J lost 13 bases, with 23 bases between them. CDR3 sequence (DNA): TGTGCCAGCAGCCCCGCAGGGCTCCTTTACAATGAGCAGTACTTC. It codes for CASSPAGLLYNEQYF.

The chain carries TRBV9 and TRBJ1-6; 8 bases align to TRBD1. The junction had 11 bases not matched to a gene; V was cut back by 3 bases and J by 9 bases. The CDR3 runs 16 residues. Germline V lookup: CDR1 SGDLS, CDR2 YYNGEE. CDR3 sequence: CASSERTGTGRSPLHF. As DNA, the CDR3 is TGTGCCAGCAGCGAACGGACAGGGACGGGTCGTTCACCCCTCCACTTT.

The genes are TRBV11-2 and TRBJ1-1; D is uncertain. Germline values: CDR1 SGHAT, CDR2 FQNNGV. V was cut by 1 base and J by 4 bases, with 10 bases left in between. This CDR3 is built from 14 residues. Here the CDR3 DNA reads TGTGCCAGCAGCTTAGCGGAGAGTAGCACTGAAGCTTTCTTT. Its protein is CASSLAESSTEAFF.

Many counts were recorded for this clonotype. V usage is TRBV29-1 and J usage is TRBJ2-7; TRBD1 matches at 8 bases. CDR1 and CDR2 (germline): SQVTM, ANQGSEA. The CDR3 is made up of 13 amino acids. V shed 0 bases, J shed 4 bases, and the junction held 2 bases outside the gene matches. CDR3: CSVEDGQGYEQYF. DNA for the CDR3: TGCAGCGTTGAAGATGGACAGGGTTACGAGCAGTACTTC.

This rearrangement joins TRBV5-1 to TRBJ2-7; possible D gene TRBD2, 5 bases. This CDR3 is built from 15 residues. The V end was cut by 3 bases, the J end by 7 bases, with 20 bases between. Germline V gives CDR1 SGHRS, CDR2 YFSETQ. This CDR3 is CASSSSNIGLDEQYF. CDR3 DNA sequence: TGCGCCAGCAGCTCCTCCAACATCGGACTCGATGAGCAGTACTTC.

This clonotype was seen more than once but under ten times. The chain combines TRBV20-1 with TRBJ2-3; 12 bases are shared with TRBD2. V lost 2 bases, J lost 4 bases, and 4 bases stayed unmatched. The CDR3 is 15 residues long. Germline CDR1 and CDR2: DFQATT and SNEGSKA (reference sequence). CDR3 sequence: CSARTSGGNADTQYF. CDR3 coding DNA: TGCAGTGCTAGAACTAGCGGGGGGAACGCAGATACGCAGTATTTT.

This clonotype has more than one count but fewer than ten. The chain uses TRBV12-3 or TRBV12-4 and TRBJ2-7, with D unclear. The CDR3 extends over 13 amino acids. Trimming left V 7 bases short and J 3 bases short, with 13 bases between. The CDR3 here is CASKRNGNYEQYF. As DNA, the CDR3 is TGTGCCAGCAAGAGGAACGGAAACTACGAGCAGTACTTC.

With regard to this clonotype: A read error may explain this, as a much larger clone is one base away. CDR3 protein: CASSRGSPSADTQYF. CDR3 nucleotides: TGTGCCAGCAGCCGAGGGTCACCTAGCGCAGATACGCAGTATTTT. The gene calls are TRBV12-3 or TRBV12-4 and TRBJ2-3, with TRBD2 as a possible D gene (6 bases). With 6 bases removed from V and 4 bases from J, the gap between germline ends came to 17 bases. CDR3 length equals 15 residues.

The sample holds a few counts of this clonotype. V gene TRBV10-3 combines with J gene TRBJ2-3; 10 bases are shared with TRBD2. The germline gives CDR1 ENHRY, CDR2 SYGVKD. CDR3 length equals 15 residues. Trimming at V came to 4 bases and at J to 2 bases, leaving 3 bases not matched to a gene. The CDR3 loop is CAISGSGGVTDTQYF. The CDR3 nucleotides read TGTGCCATCAGTGGGAGCGGGGGGGTCACAGATACGCAGTATTTT.

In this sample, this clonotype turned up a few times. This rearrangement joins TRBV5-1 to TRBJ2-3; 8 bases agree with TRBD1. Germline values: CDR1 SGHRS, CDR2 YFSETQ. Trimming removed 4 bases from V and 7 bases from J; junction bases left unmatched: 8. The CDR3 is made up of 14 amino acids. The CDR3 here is CASSAGTGSHTQYF. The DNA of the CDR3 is TGCGCCAGCAGCGCCGGGACAGGAAGCCATACGCAGTATTTT.

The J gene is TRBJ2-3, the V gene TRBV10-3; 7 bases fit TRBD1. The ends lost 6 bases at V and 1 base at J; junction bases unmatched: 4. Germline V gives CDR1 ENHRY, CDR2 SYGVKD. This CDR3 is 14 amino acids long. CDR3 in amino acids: CAISPGTGTDTQYF. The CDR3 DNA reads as TGTGCCATCAGCCCCGGGACAGGCACAGATACGCAGTATTTT.

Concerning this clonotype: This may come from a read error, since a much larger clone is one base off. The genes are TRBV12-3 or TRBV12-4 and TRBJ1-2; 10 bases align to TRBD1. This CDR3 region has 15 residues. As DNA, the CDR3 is TGTGCCAGCAGTTCCACGACAGGGGGCCCCTATGGCTACATCTTC. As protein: CASSSTTGGPYGYIF.

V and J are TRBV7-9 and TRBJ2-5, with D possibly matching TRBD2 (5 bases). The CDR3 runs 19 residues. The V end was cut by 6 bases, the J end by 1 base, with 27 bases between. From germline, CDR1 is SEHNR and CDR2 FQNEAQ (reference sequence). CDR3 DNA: TGTGCCAGCAGTAACTTATTCCCAACTAGTTCCCTGTTCCAAGAGACCCAGTACTTC. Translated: CASSNLFPTSSLFQETQYF.

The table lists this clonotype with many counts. For the CDR3, the DNA is TGTGCCAGCAGCTACACTAGCTTCTCCTACGAGCAGTACTTC. Amino acid sequence: CASSYTSFSYEQYF. This sequence joins TRBV7-2 and TRBJ2-7; D may be TRBD2 (6 bases). CDR3 length: 14 amino acids. With 4 bases removed from V and 0 bases from J, the gap between germline ends came to 10 bases. Germline lookup yields CDR1 SGHTA and CDR2 FQGNSA.

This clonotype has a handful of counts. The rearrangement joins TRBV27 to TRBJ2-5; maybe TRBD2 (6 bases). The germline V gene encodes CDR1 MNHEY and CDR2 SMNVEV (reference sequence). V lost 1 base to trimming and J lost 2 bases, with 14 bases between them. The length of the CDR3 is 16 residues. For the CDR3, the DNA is TGTGCCAGCAGTTTATGGCTAGCGAAAGCTCAAGAGACCCAGTACTTC. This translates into CASSLWLAKAQETQYF.

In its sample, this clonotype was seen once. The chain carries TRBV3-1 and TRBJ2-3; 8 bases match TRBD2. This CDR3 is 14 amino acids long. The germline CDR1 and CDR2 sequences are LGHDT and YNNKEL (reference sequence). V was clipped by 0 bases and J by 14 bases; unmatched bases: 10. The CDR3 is CASSQDRLGGASYF. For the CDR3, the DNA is TGTGCCAGCAGCCAAGATCGCCTCGGGGGGGCCTCGTATTTT.

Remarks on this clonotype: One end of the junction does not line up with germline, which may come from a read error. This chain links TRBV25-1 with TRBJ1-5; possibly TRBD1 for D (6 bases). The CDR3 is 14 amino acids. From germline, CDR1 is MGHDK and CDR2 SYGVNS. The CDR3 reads CASSQTGSNQPRHF. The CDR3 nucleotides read TGTGCCAGCAGTCAGACAGGAAGCAATCAGCCCCGGCATTTT.

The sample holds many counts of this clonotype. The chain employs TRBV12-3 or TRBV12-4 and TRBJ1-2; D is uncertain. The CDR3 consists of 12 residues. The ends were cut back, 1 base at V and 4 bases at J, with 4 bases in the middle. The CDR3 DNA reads TGTGCCAGCAGTTTAGGGACCTATGGCTACACCTTC. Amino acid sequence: CASSLGTYGYTF.

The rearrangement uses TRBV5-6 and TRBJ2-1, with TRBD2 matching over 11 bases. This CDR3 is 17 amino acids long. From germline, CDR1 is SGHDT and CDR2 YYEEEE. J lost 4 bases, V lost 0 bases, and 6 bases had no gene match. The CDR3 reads CASSLEGGLAAYNEQFF. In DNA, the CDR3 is TGTGCCAGCAGCTTGGAGGGGGGACTAGCGGCTTACAATGAGCAGTTCTTC. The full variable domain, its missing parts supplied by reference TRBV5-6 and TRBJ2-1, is DAGVTQSPTHLIKTRGQQVTLRCSPKSGHDTVSWYQQALGQGPQFIFQYYEEEERQRGNFPDRFSGHQFPNYSSELNVNALLLGDSALYLCASSLEGGLAAYNEQFFGPGTRLTVL.

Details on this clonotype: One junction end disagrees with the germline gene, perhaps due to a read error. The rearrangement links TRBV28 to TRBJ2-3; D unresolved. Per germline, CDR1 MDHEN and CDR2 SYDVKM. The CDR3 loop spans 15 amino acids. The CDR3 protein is CASSSQSAGSDMQYF. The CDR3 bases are TGTGCCAGCAGTTCTCAGTCCGCAGGATCAGATATGCAGTATTTT.

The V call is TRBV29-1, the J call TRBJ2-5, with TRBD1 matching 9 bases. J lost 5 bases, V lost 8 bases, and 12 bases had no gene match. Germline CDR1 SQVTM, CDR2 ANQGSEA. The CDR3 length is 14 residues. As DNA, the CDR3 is TGCAGCATAACCCGGGACAGGGCTATCGAGACCCAGTACTTC. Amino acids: CSITRDRAIETQYF. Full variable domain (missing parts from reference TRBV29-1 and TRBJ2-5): SAVISQKPSRDICQRGTSLTIQCQVDSQVTMMFWYRQQPGQSLTLIATANQGSEATYESGFVIDKFPISRPNLTFSTLTVSNMSPEDSSIYLCSITRDRAIETQYFGPGTRLLVL.

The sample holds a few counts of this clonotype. CDR3 sequence: CSALLAWTSGYNEQFF. As DNA, the CDR3 is TGCAGTGCTCTATTAGCTTGGACTAGCGGTTACAATGAGCAGTTCTTC. The V gene is TRBV20-1, the J gene TRBJ2-1, with 10 bases fitting TRBD2. In germline, CDR1 is DFQATT, CDR2 SNEGSKA (reference sequence). This CDR3 has 16 residues. The junction had 11 bases not matched to a gene; V was cut back by 5 bases and J by 4 bases.

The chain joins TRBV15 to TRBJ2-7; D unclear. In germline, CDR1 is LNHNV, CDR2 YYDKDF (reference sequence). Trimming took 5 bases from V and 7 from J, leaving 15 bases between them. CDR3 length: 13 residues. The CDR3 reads CATSLQNRKEQYF. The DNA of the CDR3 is TGTGCCACCAGCTTGCAAAACCGGAAGGAGCAGTACTTC.

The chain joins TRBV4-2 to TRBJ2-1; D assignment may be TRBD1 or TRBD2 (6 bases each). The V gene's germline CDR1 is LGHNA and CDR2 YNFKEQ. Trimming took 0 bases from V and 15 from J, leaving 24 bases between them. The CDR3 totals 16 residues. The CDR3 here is CASSQEGPTRGLPWFF. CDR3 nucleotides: TGTGCCAGCAGCCAAGAGGGCCCTACCAGGGGACTCCCATGGTTCTTC.

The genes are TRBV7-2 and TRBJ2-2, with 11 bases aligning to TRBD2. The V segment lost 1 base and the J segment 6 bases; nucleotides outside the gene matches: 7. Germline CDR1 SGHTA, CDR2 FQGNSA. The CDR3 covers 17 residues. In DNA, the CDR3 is TGTGCCAGCAGCTTAGTCGGGCTAGCGGGAGGACCCGGGGAGCTGTTTTTT. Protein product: CASSLVGLAGGPGELFF. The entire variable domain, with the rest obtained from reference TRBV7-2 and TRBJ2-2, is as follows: GAGVSQSPSNKVTEKGKDVELRCDPISGHTALYWYRQSLGQGLEFLIYFQGNSAPDKSGLPSDRFSAERTGGSVSTLTIQRTQQEDSAVYLCASSLVGLAGGPGELFFGEGSRLTVL.

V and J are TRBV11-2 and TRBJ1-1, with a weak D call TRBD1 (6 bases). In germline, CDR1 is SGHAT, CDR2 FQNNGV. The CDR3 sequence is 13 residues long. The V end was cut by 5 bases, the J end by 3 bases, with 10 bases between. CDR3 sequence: CASSRGGHTEAFF. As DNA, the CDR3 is TGTGCCAGCAGCCGAGGGGGTCACACTGAAGCTTTCTTT.